The 30 T cell receptor beta chains below were found in one sample sequenced in a study of shared clonotypes between healthy human individuals. Here immunoSEQ multiplex PCR was the method, and the copy in TCRdb shows in-frame clones only, minus some. Of about 2.3 million clones in the sample, about 90% were seen once. Sequenced: naive CD4+ T cells from PBMCs. Regarding subset: CD45RA+ positively selected. The receptors here all came from a man between 18 and 35 years old in good health. Some clones in this sample may be carry-over from other donors' samples.

This clone was picked up one time. The chain is built from TRBV7-9 and TRBJ2-5; 7 bases map to TRBD2. Germline V gives CDR1 SEHNR, CDR2 FQNEAQ (reference sequence). The ends lost 1 base at V and 6 bases at J; junction bases unmatched: 11. This CDR3 has 16 amino acids. CDR3 nucleotides: TGTGCCAGCAGCTTAGAAGTGGCGAGCGGGAAAAAGACCCAGTACTTC. Amino acids: CASSLEVASGKKTQYF.

To note about this clone: An end of the junction does not agree with germline; a read error may underlie this. The sample has other DNA sequences that encode this CDR3 too. This rearrangement joins TRBV2 to TRBJ1-5; D unclear. This CDR3 has 15 residues. CDR1 is SNHLY and CDR2 is FYNNEI in the germline V gene. In DNA, the CDR3 is TGTGCCAGCAGTGGTGGTACGGGTAGCAATCAGCCCCAACATTTT. Its protein is CASSGGTGSNQPQHF.

For the CDR3, the DNA is TGTGCCAGCAGCCACAGGGGTGTATACGAGCAGTACTTC. Translation gives CASSHRGVYEQYF. J is TRBJ2-7 and V is TRBV6-5; 7 positions agree with TRBD1. Trimming cost V 6 bases and J 4 bases; bases outside gene matches: 6. Germline V gives CDR1 MNHEY, CDR2 SVGAGI. The CDR3 spans 13 residues.

The genes are TRBV10-3 and TRBJ2-1; the match to TRBD2 covers 14 bases. V gave up 0 bases and J gave up 8 bases; unmatched junction bases: 3. The CDR3 runs to 16 residues. Germline V lookup: CDR1 ENHRY, CDR2 SYGVKD. In DNA form, the CDR3 reads TGTGCCATCAGTGAGTCCGGGACTAGCGGGAGTGATGAGCAGTTCTTC. This encodes CAISESGTSGSDEQFF.

This chain joins TRBV6-6 and TRBJ2-7; either TRBD1 or TRBD2 may fit D (5 bases each). This CDR3 has 15 residues. Trimming removed 8 bases from V and 3 bases from J, with 20 bases in between. Germline CDR1 is MNHNY and CDR2 is SVGAGI (reference sequence). CDR3 region: CASHTASGRIYEQYF. The CDR3 DNA reads TGTGCCAGCCACACGGCTTCGGGACGGATCTACGAGCAGTACTTC.

This rearrangement joins TRBV11-2 to TRBJ1-2; D remains ambiguous. The CDR3 is 14 amino acids. Germline V gives CDR1 SGHAT, CDR2 FQNNGV. Trimming removed 0 bases at V and 7 bases at J, with 12 bases between. CDR3 in amino acids: CASSLERGSAGYTF. The DNA for the CDR3 is TGTGCCAGCAGCTTAGAACGGGGTAGCGCTGGCTACACCTTC.

The chain has TRBV5-1 and TRBJ2-3; D call uncertain. The ends were cut back, 6 bases at V and 0 bases at J, with 11 bases in the middle. The V gene's germline CDR1 is SGHRS and CDR2 YFSETQ. This CDR3 spans 14 amino acids. The CDR3 bases are TGCGCCAGCACCCCCTTTGGGAGCACAGATACGCAGTATTTT. It is translated as CASTPFGSTDTQYF.

J is TRBJ1-3 and V is TRBV9; weak D call: TRBD1 (5 bases). V lost 4 bases to trimming and J lost 0 bases, with 14 bases between them. The CDR3 covers 16 residues. CDR1 is SGDLS, CDR2 YYNGEE, per germline. CDR3 nucleotides: TGTGCCAGCAGCAAGGGACCCAAAGGCTCTGGAAACACCATATATTTT. Translating it yields CASSKGPKGSGNTIYF.

The genes are TRBV28 and TRBJ1-4; unclear D gene. The ends were cut back, 6 bases at V and 4 bases at J, with 3 bases in the middle. The CDR3 consists of 11 residues. Germline CDR1 MDHEN, CDR2 SYDVKM. CDR3 DNA: TGTGCCAGCAGGCGTAATGAAAAACTGTTTTTT. Translated: CASRRNEKLFF.

J is TRBJ2-7 and V is TRBV27; TRBD1 is a possible D gene (5 bases). V was pared by 0 bases and J by 4 bases, with 13 bases between. The germline V gene has CDR1 MNHEY and CDR2 SMNVEV (reference sequence). The CDR3 loop spans 15 amino acids. The CDR3 sequence is CASSLSGHFVYEQYF. The DNA of the CDR3 is TGTGCCAGCAGTTTATCCGGACATTTCGTTTACGAGCAGTACTTC.

The chain uses TRBV6-7 and TRBJ1-5, with D unclear. TRBV6-7 is classed as an ORF, of uncertain function. With 2 bases removed from V and 0 bases from J, the gap between germline ends came to 14 bases. The CDR3 is 17 amino acids. The DNA for the CDR3 is TGTGCCAGCAGTTACGACCTGCGGGGATATAGCAATCAGCCCCAGCATTTT. Its protein product is CASSYDLRGYSNQPQHF.

Concerning this clone: Other DNA sequences in this sample translate to the same CDR3. DNA of the CDR3: TGTGCCAGCAGCTTAGGGGAAGATACGCAGTATTTT. It yields the protein CASSLGEDTQYF. This chain joins TRBV11-3 and TRBJ2-3; no clear D gene. V dropped 1 base and J dropped 5 bases, with 4 bases sitting between them. This CDR3 is built from 12 residues. Germline V gene sequence: CDR1 SGHNT, CDR2 YENEEA. Based on the CDR3 plus reference TRBV11-3 and TRBJ2-3, the full variable domain is EAGVVQSPRYKIIEKKQPVAFWCNPISGHNTLYWYLQNLGQGPELLIRYENEEAVDDSQLPKDRFSAERLKGVDSTLKIQPAELGDSAVYLCASSLGEDTQYFGPGTRLTVL.

This clone was seen only a few times. The chain couples TRBV2 to TRBJ1-1, with 8 nucleotides matching TRBD1. CDR3 length equals 13 residues. The V gene's germline CDR1 is SNHLY and CDR2 FYNNEI. After removal of 6 bases from V and 8 bases from J, the junction contained 8 bases not matched to a gene. CDR3 residues: CASRLRGPGEAFF. The CDR3 DNA follows: TGTGCCAGCAGGCTCAGGGGGCCAGGCGAAGCTTTCTTT.

V usage is TRBV7-3 and J usage is TRBJ1-1; D is ambiguous. V was cut by 7 bases and J by 4 bases, with 13 bases left in between. This CDR3 contains 13 residues. Germline CDR1 SGHTA, CDR2 FQGTGA. The CDR3: CASKSIGSTEAFF. The CDR3 DNA reads TGTGCCAGCAAGTCGATTGGGAGCACTGAAGCTTTCTTT.

The chain joins TRBV28 to TRBJ1-4, with 7 nucleotides matching TRBD1. Trimming took 9 bases from V and 4 from J; bases not matched to a gene: 5. Germline V gene data show CDR1 as MDHEN and CDR2 as SYDVKM. This CDR3 spans 13 amino acids. The CDR3 sequence is CASKTGFNEKLFF. DNA of the CDR3: TGTGCCAGTAAGACAGGGTTTAATGAAAAACTGTTTTTT.

The genes are TRBV11-2 and TRBJ2-1; the match to TRBD2 covers 8 bases. CDR1 and CDR2 (germline): SGHAT, FQNNGV. CDR3 size: 15 residues. Unmatched junction bases numbered 9, after V lost 4 bases and J lost 7 bases. The CDR3 reads CASSSTAGVFNEQFF. The CDR3 region has the DNA TGTGCCAGCAGCTCGACAGCGGGAGTTTTTAATGAGCAGTTCTTC.

Remarks on this clone: Other nucleotide sequences from this sample produce the same CDR3. The chain has TRBV19 and TRBJ1-5; D not certain. Germline V CDR1 and CDR2: LNHDA, SQIVND (reference sequence). V gave up 1 base and J gave up 0 bases, with 7 bases separating them. This CDR3 is 15 amino acids long. CDR3 nucleotide sequence: TGTGCCAGTAGTATAGCCGGTTATAGCAATCAGCCCCAGCATTTT. The encoded protein is CASSIAGYSNQPQHF.

The chain uses TRBV19 and TRBJ2-1; the match to TRBD2 covers 14 bases. The CDR3 is 16 residues long. Germline V lookup: CDR1 LNHDA, CDR2 SQIVND (reference sequence). With 6 bases clipped from V and 10 bases from J, the junction kept 11 bases outside the gene matches. The CDR3 protein is CASRGQGLAGVGEQFF. In nucleotides, the CDR3 is TGTGCCAGTAGGGGGCAGGGACTAGCGGGAGTCGGAGAGCAGTTCTTC.

The CDR3 DNA is TGCGCCAGCAGCCGACCCCGGACGCGACCCACCACAGATACGCAGTATTTT. Translation: CASSRPRTRPTTDTQYF. V gene TRBV5-1 combines with J gene TRBJ2-3; D gene ambiguous. Germline V CDR1 and CDR2: SGHRS, YFSETQ. This CDR3 is 17 amino acids long. Trimming stripped 4 bases from V and 2 bases from J, with 20 bases between.

This chain joins TRBV10-3 and TRBJ2-3; D ambiguous. Germline-derived CDR1 and CDR2 are ENHRY and SYGVKD. CDR3 length: 12 residues. Between the trimmed V and J ends, which lost 3 bases and 8 bases, there was a span of 9 bases. The CDR3 loop is CAISEIATTQYF. As DNA, the CDR3 is TGTGCCATCAGTGAAATAGCAACTACGCAGTATTTT.

The V call is TRBV28, the J call TRBJ1-5; D may be TRBD1 (6 bases). Germline assignment: CDR1 MDHEN and CDR2 SYDVKM. V gave up 8 bases and J gave up 4 bases, with 9 bases separating them. This CDR3 has 12 amino acids. In DNA form, the CDR3 reads TGTGCCAGCTGCCAGGGGAATCAGCCCCAGCATTTT. Its translation: CASCQGNQPQHF.

This chain connects TRBV7-3 to TRBJ2-5; D assignment may be TRBD1 or TRBD2 (5 bases each). Germline-derived CDR1 and CDR2 are SGHTA and FQGTGA. The CDR3 consists of 14 residues. The V end lost 0 bases, the J end lost 7 bases, and 12 bases lay between the germline ends. This chain's CDR3 is CASSLTGVGGTQYF. CDR3 coding DNA: TGTGCCAGCAGCTTAACGGGGGTTGGTGGGACCCAGTACTTC.

This chain links TRBV11-2 with TRBJ2-1; no clear D. The CDR3 loop spans 15 amino acids. Trimming shortened V by 0 bases and J by 2 bases, and 8 bases separated the two germline ends. Germline loops: CDR1 SGHAT, CDR2 FQNNGV. The CDR3 loop is CASSLDPGTYNEQFF. The CDR3 nucleotides are TGTGCCAGCAGCTTAGATCCAGGTACCTACAATGAGCAGTTCTTC.

About this clone itself: Other DNA sequences in the same sample also yield this CDR3. This chain connects TRBV5-1 to TRBJ2-2; the D is unclear. The CDR3 extends over 13 amino acids. V was shortened by 3 bases and J by 5 bases, with 8 bases between the two germline ends. Per the germline V gene, CDR1 is SGHRS and CDR2 is YFSETQ. CDR3 amino acids: CASSSEGTGELFF. As DNA, the CDR3 is TGCGCCAGCAGCTCCGAAGGGACCGGGGAGCTGTTTTTT.

The chain employs TRBV29-1 and TRBJ1-1, with a possible D match to TRBD1 (5 bases). The CDR3 contains 13 residues. Germline CDR1 and CDR2: SQVTM and ANQGSEA. With 7 bases removed from V and 3 bases from J, the gap between germline ends came to 15 bases. The CDR3 loop reads CSGDRSGDTEAFF. Here the CDR3 DNA reads TGCAGCGGCGACAGATCCGGCGACACTGAAGCTTTCTTT.

The CDR3 sequence: CSASGFGIDNEQFF. In DNA form, the CDR3 reads TGCAGCGCCTCGGGATTCGGTATAGACAATGAGCAGTTCTTC. The J gene is TRBJ2-1, the V gene TRBV29-1; a weak D match, TRBD2 (5 bases). V was pared by 7 bases and J by 5 bases, with 18 bases between. Per germline, CDR1 SQVTM and CDR2 ANQGSEA. The CDR3 runs 14 residues.

This clone was seen just once. The genes are TRBV30 and TRBJ1-2; 7 nucleotides match TRBD1. CDR3 length: 13 amino acids. The V gene's germline CDR1 is GTSNPN and CDR2 SVGIG (reference sequence). Trimming removed 3 bases from V and 7 bases from J; junction bases left unmatched: 8. In DNA, the CDR3 is TGTGCCTGGAGGGACCCAGGGGGGGTTGGCTACACCTTC. Protein product: CAWRDPGGVGYTF. The full variable domain, with the rest looked up from reference TRBV30 and TRBJ1-2, is SQTIHQWPATLVQPVGSPLSLECTVEGTSNPNLYWYRQAAGRGLQLLFYSVGIGQISSEVPQNLSASRPQDRQFILSSKKLLLSDSGFYLCAWRDPGGVGYTFGSGTRLTVV.

The rearrangement links TRBV11-2 to TRBJ2-3; D is undetermined. V was shortened by 0 bases and J by 6 bases, with 1 base between the two germline ends. CDR3 length equals 11 residues. Per germline, CDR1 SGHAT and CDR2 FQNNGV. CDR3 residues: CASSLDDTQYF. CDR3 DNA sequence: TGTGCCAGCAGCTTAGACGATACGCAGTATTTT.

V usage is TRBV28 and J usage is TRBJ2-1; D might be TRBD2 (5 bases). Trimming left V 10 bases short and J 0 bases short, with 13 bases between. Germline values: CDR1 MDHEN, CDR2 SYDVKM. CDR3 length: 14 residues. CDR3 nucleotide sequence: TGTGCCACCACGCGAGGGAACTCCTACAATGAGCAGTTCTTC. This gives the protein CATTRGNSYNEQFF.

The CDR3 sequence is CASSPAFDRVSYEQYF. The CDR3 coding sequence is TGTGCCAGCAGTCCTGCTTTCGACAGGGTTTCCTACGAGCAGTACTTC. V is TRBV28 and J is TRBJ2-7; 7 bases agree with TRBD1. V was pared by 5 bases and J by 1 base, with 11 bases of the junction left unmatched. The CDR3 runs 16 residues. Germline values: CDR1 MDHEN, CDR2 SYDVKM.